What follows are 23 T cell receptor beta chains derived from one specimen sequenced in a study of identical twins. From the 5' RACE reads, TCRdb called clonotypes with MiXCR, one entry per CDR3 protein. The sample consists of 400,000 to 650,000 distinct CDR3 sequences, 20% to 25% of them appearing once. These same data were also listed under a study on T cells expressing NK-cell markers.

Sequencing used CD4+ T cells sorted from blood. These receptors came from a woman aged 18-35 years in good health.

This clonotype was seen a handful of times. This chain connects TRBV20-1 to TRBJ2-3; D gene unclear. Germline V gene sequence: CDR1 DFQATT, CDR2 SNEGSKA (reference sequence). V lost 0 bases and J 3 bases, leaving 4 bases between the germline ends. The CDR3 has 12 residues. The CDR3 protein is CSARDLTDTQYF. CDR3 in DNA: TGCAGTGCTAGAGATCTAACAGATACGCAGTATTTT.

This chain joins TRBV18 and TRBJ2-2, with 9 positions matching TRBD2. The J segment lost 2 bases and the V segment lost 8 bases, leaving 6 bases of the junction unmatched. Per germline, CDR1 KGHSH and CDR2 LQKENI. There are 15 residues in the CDR3. The CDR3 protein is CASAGLAFNTGELFF. The DNA of the CDR3 is TGTGCCAGCGCTGGACTAGCGTTCAACACCGGGGAGCTGTTTTTT.

This clonotype was seen a few times. The chain is built from TRBV11-2 and TRBJ2-1, with a possible D match to TRBD1 (5 bases). Trimming pared 3 bases from V and 4 bases from J, leaving 10 bases between. The CDR3 extends over 14 amino acids. CDR1 is SGHAT and CDR2 is FQNNGV in the germline V gene. CDR3 region: CASSLDTFYNEQFF. CDR3 DNA: TGTGCCAGCAGCTTGGACACCTTTTACAATGAGCAGTTCTTC. The entire variable domain, with the rest obtained from reference TRBV11-2 and TRBJ2-1, is as follows: EAGVAQSPRYKIIEKRQSVAFWCNPISGHATLYWYQQILGQGPKLLIQFQNNGVVDDSQLPKDRFSAERLKGVDSTLKIQPAKLEDSAVYLCASSLDTFYNEQFFGPGTRLTVL.

This clonotype has ten or more counts. The V and J genes are TRBV12-3 or TRBV12-4 and TRBJ2-1; no reliable D call. The CDR3 is 12 residues long. The V end was cut by 3 bases, the J end by 4 bases, with 4 bases between. Here the CDR3 DNA reads TGTGCCAGCAGTTTTAGGTACAATGAGCAGTTCTTC. Translation: CASSFRYNEQFF.

This chain connects TRBV20-1 to TRBJ2-1, with 7 positions matching TRBD2. CDR3 length: 15 residues. The V segment lost 5 bases and the J segment 7 bases; nucleotides outside the gene matches: 14. Germline V gives CDR1 DFQATT, CDR2 SNEGSKA (reference sequence). The CDR3 nucleotides read TGCAGTGCTGGGAGGGCCCGGACTCTGAGTAATGAGCAGTTCTTC. This encodes CSAGRARTLSNEQFF.

The chain uses TRBV6-1 and TRBJ2-7; no clear D gene. CDR1 MNHNS and CDR2 SASEGT come from the germline V gene. Trimming shortened V by 6 bases and J by 0 bases, and 12 bases separated the two germline ends. This CDR3 region has 14 residues. CDR3: CASSQTRTSYEQYF. DNA for the CDR3: TGTGCCAGCAGCCAGACACGAACCTCCTACGAGCAGTACTTC.

This clonotype was counted between two and nine times. The V and J genes are TRBV20-1 and TRBJ1-2; 9 bases are shared with TRBD1. V was clipped by 3 bases and J by 6 bases; unmatched bases: 5. The germline gives CDR1 DFQATT, CDR2 SNEGSKA (reference sequence). This CDR3 is built from 13 residues. CDR3 sequence (DNA): TGCAGTGCTAGTTATGACAGGGGGGATGGCTACACCTTC. It translates to CSASYDRGDGYTF.

The chain has TRBV5-6 and TRBJ2-7, with 9 bases lining up with TRBD2. This CDR3 region has 16 residues. The ends lost 5 bases at V and 3 bases at J; junction bases unmatched: 12. The germline CDR1 and CDR2 sequences are SGHDT and YYEEEE. CDR3 nucleotide sequence: TGTGCCAGCAGTTTATTCTCCGGGACTAGCTTCTACGAGCAGTACTTC. Encoded protein: CASSLFSGTSFYEQYF.

This clonotype has at least ten counts. The germline gene is not matched at one end of the junction; a read error may be the cause. The chain couples TRBV4-2 to TRBJ2-1, with 8 bases fitting TRBD2. The CDR3 has 15 residues. The germline CDR1 and CDR2 sequences are LGHNA and YNFKEQ. CDR3 nucleotides: TGTGCCAGCAGCCAAGATCGGACTAGCTACGATGAGCAGTTCTTC. It specifies CASSQDRTSYDEQFF.

The genes are TRBV11-3 and TRBJ2-1; TRBD2 might be the D (6 bases). The germline V gene encodes CDR1 SGHNT and CDR2 YENEEA. The CDR3 contains 15 residues. Trimming cost V 5 bases and J 9 bases, with 20 bases left between them. The DNA of the CDR3 is TGTGCCAGCAGCCACGGGGGATGGGGTTTCGGTGAGCAGTTCTTC. It yields the protein CASSHGGWGFGEQFF.

This clonotype has more than one count but fewer than ten. The V gene is TRBV9, the J gene TRBJ2-7; weak D call: TRBD2 (5 bases). V lost 1 base, J lost 3 bases, and 11 bases lay in between. The CDR3 length is 14 residues. CDR1 and CDR2 from the germline V gene are SGDLS and YYNGEE. The CDR3 nucleotides read TGTGCCAGCAGCGTATTTACTAGGCTCTACGAGCAGTACTTC. It yields the protein CASSVFTRLYEQYF.

In this sample, this clonotype turned up many times. The chain combines TRBV12-3 or TRBV12-4 with TRBJ2-3; D perhaps matches TRBD1 (6 bases). The CDR3 totals 16 residues. With 6 bases removed from V and 0 bases from J, the gap between germline ends came to 16 bases. In DNA, the CDR3 is TGTGCCAGCAGCCCAGGGGAGAGGCGTAGCACAGATACGCAGTATTTT. This encodes CASSPGERRSTDTQYF.

This clonotype was seen more than once but under ten times. The chain links TRBV5-1 to TRBJ2-6; D may match TRBD1 or TRBD2 (6 bases each). V shed 7 bases and J shed 4 bases, with 27 bases lying between them. The CDR3 length is 19 residues. CDR1 and CDR2 from the germline V gene are SGHRS and YFSETQ. CDR3 sequence (DNA): TGCGCCAGCCGGGCCTTCGGGGGCGGTACGACTTCAGGGGCCAACGTCCTGACTTTC. This translates into CASRAFGGGTTSGANVLTF.

The chain carries TRBV10-2 and TRBJ1-1, with D possibly being TRBD1 (5 bases). This CDR3 has 13 residues. Germline V gene lookup returns CDR1 WSHSY and CDR2 SAAADI. V lost 8 bases and J lost 5, with 15 bases in between. Written as DNA, the CDR3 is TGCGCCAGCTGTCGGGGCCCGACAACTGAAGCTTTCTTT. Protein: CASCRGPTTEAFF.

This clonotype was found a few times. J is TRBJ2-7 and V is TRBV2; D remains ambiguous. Per germline, CDR1 SNHLY and CDR2 FYNNEI. V was cut by 7 bases and J by 3 bases, with 28 bases left in between. The CDR3 runs to 18 residues. CDR3 nucleotides: TGTGCCAGCACCGAAGTGACCGCCCCGGACCCTTTGGGCTACGAGCAGTACTTC. Translating gives CASTEVTAPDPLGYEQYF.

There are a few counts of this clonotype. The CDR3 here is CSARGGPEQYF. The CDR3 bases are TGCAGTGCTAGGGGGGGGCCCGAGCAGTACTTC. The gene calls are TRBV20-1 and TRBJ2-7, with D possibly being TRBD2 (7 bases). CDR3 length: 11 residues. Trimming took off 3 bases at V and 6 bases at J, with 9 bases between the two ends. Germline V gene data show CDR1 as DFQATT and CDR2 as SNEGSKA (reference sequence).

The V call is TRBV20-1, the J call TRBJ2-4, with 7 nucleotides matching TRBD1. The CDR3 is 13 amino acids. CDR1 and CDR2 from the germline V gene are DFQATT and SNEGSKA (reference sequence). The J segment lost 3 bases and the V segment lost 5 bases, leaving 4 bases of the junction unmatched. The CDR3 nucleotides read TGCAGTGCTGGGACAGCTAACAAAAACATTCAGTACTTC. Amino acids: CSAGTANKNIQYF.

This rearrangement joins TRBV3-1 to TRBJ2-2; possible D gene TRBD2, 6 bases. Germline CDR1 reads LGHDT; CDR2 reads YNNKEL (reference sequence). V was trimmed by 4 bases and J by 2 bases, leaving 8 bases between them. The CDR3 has 14 residues. CDR3 DNA sequence: TGTGCCAGCAGCCCGACTAGTAACACCGGGGAGCTGTTTTTT. It is translated as CASSPTSNTGELFF.

The chain joins TRBV18 to TRBJ2-5; no definite D call. The length of the CDR3 is 13 residues. Deletions cut 4 bases from V and 0 bases from J, with 6 bases between. Germline values: CDR1 KGHSH, CDR2 LQKENI. As DNA, the CDR3 is TGTGCCAGCTCACGCGCTTACCAAGAGACCCAGTACTTC. Protein sequence: CASSRAYQETQYF.

In this sample, this clonotype turned up a few times. The rearrangement joins TRBV5-1 to TRBJ1-1; 7 bases map to TRBD1. Trimming cost V 0 bases and J 0 bases; bases outside gene matches: 5. This CDR3 is 16 amino acids long. CDR1 is SGHRS and CDR2 is YFSETQ in the germline V gene. CDR3 in DNA: TGCGCCAGCAGCTTGGAATTGGGACAGATGAACACTGAAGCTTTCTTT. Encoded protein: CASSLELGQMNTEAFF.

The gene calls are TRBV10-3 and TRBJ2-1; no firm D call. The germline gives CDR1 ENHRY, CDR2 SYGVKD. Trimming stripped 3 bases from V and 5 bases from J, with 11 bases between. This CDR3 region has 14 residues. This CDR3 reads CAISDQPTNNEQFF. In nucleotides, the CDR3 is TGTGCCATCAGTGACCAGCCAACCAACAATGAGCAGTTCTTC.

Only a few counts were recorded for this clonotype. V gene TRBV20-1 combines with J gene TRBJ2-4; possible D gene TRBD1, 6 bases. V lost 5 bases and J 2 bases, leaving 13 bases between the germline ends. The CDR3 extends over 14 amino acids. Germline-derived CDR1 and CDR2 are DFQATT and SNEGSKA (reference sequence). For the CDR3, the DNA is TGCAGTGCTTGGGGGCAGGGTCCCAAAAACATTCAGTACTTC. It translates to CSAWGQGPKNIQYF.

This clonotype appeared a few times. The chain uses TRBV12-3 or TRBV12-4 and TRBJ2-1, with TRBD2 matching over 12 bases. The J segment lost 6 bases and the V segment lost 5 bases, leaving 5 bases of the junction unmatched. The CDR3 runs to 15 residues. In nucleotides, the CDR3 is TGTGCCAGCAGTGCGGGACTAGCGGGTCGCAATGAGCAGTTCTTC. Translating it yields CASSAGLAGRNEQFF.